This TCR beta chain was captured by sequencing in a study of blood T cell repertoires in COVID-19. The CDR3 length is 16 residues. CDR1 and CDR2 from the germline V gene are MNHEY and SVGEGT. V trimming: 5 bases; J trimming: 1 base; junction bases outside the gene matches: 10. Participants, about 18 to 100 years old, spanned 25 or so US areas. The study assigned cohorts using participant-reported clinical history. For recovered donors of Cohort 3, there were two negative PCRs, clearance, or symptom resolution. This clone was counted between two and nine times. In the study's own analysis: Amplification of reference gene primers was used by the study to estimate nucleated cell counts. TCRdb keeps only in-frame clones here, not all; method: immunoSEQ multiplex PCR. V and J calls and clone size are given by that table; D and trimming were obtained from the DNA. The sample lists more than 150,000 clones; 80% to 85% were seen once.

The genes are TRBV6-2 or TRBV6-3 and TRBJ2-7; 8 nucleotides match TRBD1. This receptor was obtained from a woman in her forties or fifties who had recovered from COVID-19. Material for sequencing was PBMCs or T cells enriched from blood (not recorded which). In DNA, the CDR3 is TGTGCCAGCAGTACAATACTGACAGGGGCTTCCTACGAGCAGTACTTC. Encoded protein: CASSTILTGASYEQYF.